Given below is one T cell receptor (beta chain) in context. The antigen is unknown. Other DNA sequences within the sample encode an identical CDR3. CDR3 size: 15 residues. Trimming at V came to 5 bases and at J to 7 bases, leaving 6 bases not matched to a gene. Per the germline V gene, CDR1 is MDHEN and CDR2 is SYDVKM. The sample belongs to a study of cytomegalovirus exposure and HLA in healthy donors. Study-level points and caveats: Based on reports, TCR beta sequences accurately predicted HLA-A and HLA-B alleles for most subjects.

It was with 60 Vbeta and 13 Jbeta primers that the PCR ran. Data came from immunoSEQ multiplex PCR; TCRdb stores just in-frame clones and leaves some out. The sample lists around 200,000 clones, approximately 86% seen once, with less than 0.35% in the top ten. The receptor was isolated from a woman aged 25 to 39 in good health and CMV-seronegative. Material: PBMCs. The J gene is TRBJ2-1, the V gene TRBV28; 12 nucleotides match TRBD2. The CDR3 sequence: CASSLAGGPLNEQFF. CDR3 DNA: TGTGCCAGCAGTCTAGCGGGAGGGCCTCTTAATGAGCAGTTCTTC.